This T cell receptor beta chain was documented in a study of graft-versus-host responses after intestinal transplantation. As for this clone: Its target is not known.

This table comes from immunoSEQ multiplex PCR, and its TCRdb copy is limited to in-frame clones, with some not included. The profile shows about 120,000 clones, approximately 90% of them singletons. This CDR3 comprises 16 residues. Germline V gene data show CDR1 as LGHNA and CDR2 as YNFKEQ. Trimming removed 4 bases from V and 7 bases from J; junction bases left unmatched: 10. V usage is TRBV4-2 and J usage is TRBJ2-1; TRBD1 agrees at 10 bases. Sequenced here: unstimulated CD4+ T cells sorted from spleen or lymph node cells, sampled before intestinal transplant. The TCR originated in a human donor who received an intestinal transplant. The CDR3 loop is CASSRNRQGAKNEQFF. In DNA, the CDR3 is TGTGCCAGCAGCCGGAACAGACAGGGGGCTAAAAATGAGCAGTTCTTC.